These 14 T cell receptor beta chains were sequenced from one sample in a study of T-cell memory formation after mild COVID-19. TCRdb recomputed calls from the 5' RACE reads with MiXCR, one row per CDR3 protein. The profile shows approximately 150,000 distinct CDR3 sequences, about 6.1% of them singletons. Source material: PBMCs or a T cell subset sorted from them (not recorded which). These TCRs come from an adult woman who had mild COVID-19 (a few samples of this study predate the infection). Cell type and time point are not known.

This clonotype was recorded a few times. The rearrangement joins TRBV5-1 to TRBJ1-5; D is unclear. Trimming cost V 5 bases and J 0 bases, with 18 bases left between them. This CDR3 is 17 amino acids long. CDR1 and CDR2 (germline): SGHRS, YFSETQ. CDR3 DNA: TGCGCCAGCAGGTTTAGTCGGCAAAAGGGTAGCAATCAGCCCCAGCATTTT. It encodes CASRFSRQKGSNQPQHF.

The sample holds many counts of this clonotype. J is TRBJ2-2 and V is TRBV5-5; 7 nucleotides agree with TRBD1. V trimming: 6 bases; J trimming: 3 bases; junction bases outside the gene matches: 8. The CDR3 is 15 amino acids. Germline-derived CDR1 and CDR2 are SGHKS and YYEKEE (reference sequence). In DNA, the CDR3 is TGTGCCAGCACACAAGGGGGCGGGCACACCGGGGAGCTGTTTTTT. It is translated as CASTQGGGHTGELFF.

This clonotype came up a few times. This CDR3 is CASTPWGGNTGELFF. CDR3 bases: TGTGCCAGCACCCCCTGGGGGGGGAACACCGGGGAGCTGTTTTTT. The V and J genes are TRBV27 and TRBJ2-2; 7 positions agree with TRBD2. The CDR3 extends over 15 amino acids. CDR1 and CDR2 (germline): MNHEY, SMNVEV (reference sequence). The junction had 6 bases not matched to a gene; V was cut back by 7 bases and J by 1 base.

This clonotype was observed at least ten times. The gene calls are TRBV24-1 and TRBJ1-1; D unresolved. Looked up from germline, CDR1 is KGHDR and CDR2 is SFDVKD. The ends were cut back, 10 bases at V and 0 bases at J, with 14 bases in the middle. The CDR3 extends over 14 amino acids. The CDR3 DNA reads TGTGCCACGAGGTCCCGGACGGTGAACACTGAAGCTTTCTTT. It codes for CATRSRTVNTEAFF.

This rearrangement joins TRBV5-4 to TRBJ2-5; TRBD1 might be the D (5 bases). The CDR3 is 14 amino acids. The V and J ends lost 0 bases and 4 bases respectively, with 10 bases between them. Germline assignment: CDR1 SGHNT and CDR2 YYREEE (reference sequence). This CDR3 is CASSLVGHGETQYF. CDR3 nucleotides: TGTGCCAGCAGCTTGGTAGGACATGGAGAGACCCAGTACTTC.

The chain uses TRBV6-2 or TRBV6-3 and TRBJ2-4, with TRBD1 identical over 9 bases. The germline V gene encodes CDR1 MNHEY and CDR2 SVGEGT. The CDR3 is 17 residues long. The ends lost 5 bases at V and 0 bases at J; junction bases unmatched: 8. The CDR3 loop is CASSPLGTGLAKNIQYF. CDR3 nucleotides: TGTGCCAGCAGTCCCCTCGGGACAGGGCTAGCCAAAAACATTCAGTACTTC.

Ten or more counts support this clonotype. The J gene is TRBJ1-5, the V gene TRBV18; unclear D gene. This CDR3 is built from 16 residues. Germline CDR1 reads KGHSH; CDR2 reads LQKENI. The V end lost 3 bases, the J end lost 0 bases, and 12 bases lay between the germline ends. The CDR3 coding sequence is TGTGCCAGCTCACCGTGGGGAGGCTTTAGCAATCAGCCCCAGCATTTT. Translated: CASSPWGGFSNQPQHF. Full variable domain (remainder filled in from reference TRBV18 and TRBJ1-5): NAGVMQNPRHLVRRRGQEARLRCSPMKGHSHVYWYRQLPEEGLKFMVYLQKENIIDESGMPKERFSAEFPKEGPSILRIQQVVRGDSAAYFCASSPWGGFSNQPQHFGDGTRLSIL.

This chain links TRBV18 with TRBJ2-1; TRBD1 aligns across 10 bases. The length of the CDR3 is 15 residues. V lost 3 bases and J lost 9; bases outside the gene matches: 8. CDR1 and CDR2 from the germline V gene are KGHSH and LQKENI. CDR3 sequence: CASSPTGGWGSEQFF. The DNA for the CDR3 is TGTGCCAGCTCACCGACAGGGGGCTGGGGGAGTGAGCAGTTCTTC.

This clonotype occurred a few times. The chain uses TRBV6-5 and TRBJ1-1; 12 nucleotides align to TRBD1. This CDR3 is 15 amino acids long. In germline, CDR1 is MNHEY, CDR2 SVGAGI. V gave up 5 bases and J gave up 5 bases; unmatched junction bases: 6. The CDR3 DNA follows: TGTGCCAGCAGTGCAGGGACAGGGGGCGAAACTGAAGCTTTCTTT. Residues: CASSAGTGGETEAFF.

This clonotype was seen a handful of times. CDR3 sequence reads: CASSQAGGSGYTF. CDR3 nucleotides: TGTGCCAGCAGCCAAGCAGGGGGCTCTGGCTACACCTTC. This chain uses TRBV3-1 with TRBJ1-2, with 8 bases aligning to TRBD1. The germline CDR1 and CDR2 sequences are LGHDT and YNNKEL (reference sequence). With V trimmed by 1 base and J by 7 bases, 2 bases remained unmatched. This CDR3 region has 13 residues.

This clonotype was counted only a few times. The V and J genes are TRBV20-1 and TRBJ2-3; TRBD1 might be the D (5 bases). Germline CDR1 DFQATT, CDR2 SNEGSKA (reference sequence). Trimming took 0 bases from V and 4 from J, leaving 11 bases between them. This CDR3 is 14 amino acids long. In DNA, the CDR3 is TGCAGTGCTAGAGATCCTAGGGGCTCAGATACGCAGTATTTT. It translates to CSARDPRGSDTQYF.

This clonotype was observed many times. The chain has TRBV14 and TRBJ2-7; 12 nucleotides line up with TRBD2. Germline assignment: CDR1 SGHDN and CDR2 FVKESK. This CDR3 comprises 21 residues. J gave up 2 bases and V 1 base, and 18 bases lay outside the gene matches. The CDR3 protein is CASSQALDSGLAGRTAYEQYF. CDR3 in DNA: TGTGCCAGCAGCCAAGCCCTCGACTCGGGACTAGCGGGCCGAACGGCCTACGAGCAGTACTTC.

The chain couples TRBV6-6 to TRBJ2-5; tentatively, D is TRBD1 (6 bases). Trimming shortened V by 6 bases and J by 2 bases, and 13 bases separated the two germline ends. This CDR3 has 14 amino acids. Germline loops: CDR1 MNHNY, CDR2 SVGAGI (reference sequence). Here the CDR3 DNA reads TGTGCCAGCAGGCCAGACAGGTTTCAAGAGACCCAGTACTTC. It yields the protein CASRPDRFQETQYF.

In its sample, this clonotype was seen a few times. The chain is built from TRBV6-1 and TRBJ1-4, with D unresolved. Germline V gives CDR1 MNHNS, CDR2 SASEGT. The CDR3 contains 17 residues. V shed 4 bases and J shed 4 bases, with 19 bases lying between them. The DNA of the CDR3 is TGTGCCAGCAGTGGGGCTCTGGGAGGAGCGATTAATGAAAAACTGTTTTTT. Encoded protein: CASSGALGGAINEKLFF.